Described below is a single T cell receptor beta chain sequence and its context. The data were taken from a study of blood T cell repertoires in COVID-19. The CDR3 loop spans 15 amino acids. CDR1 and CDR2 (germline): SGHRS, YFSETQ. The V gene lost 0 bases and the J gene lost 1 base, with 9 bases spanning the gap. The assay was immunoSEQ multiplex PCR, and TCRdb's table has in-frame clones only and misses some. The repertoire includes 150,000 to 200,000 clones, 70% to 80% of them detected once, and 17% sits in the top ten. The chain couples TRBV5-1 to TRBJ2-3, with D perhaps matching TRBD2 (6 bases). The TCR originated in a woman in her forties or fifties who had recovered from COVID-19. What was sequenced was PBMCs or T cells enriched from blood (not recorded which). The CDR3 region is CASSLVGSGTDTQYF. DNA for the CDR3: TGCGCCAGCAGCTTGGTCGGGAGCGGCACAGATACGCAGTATTTT.